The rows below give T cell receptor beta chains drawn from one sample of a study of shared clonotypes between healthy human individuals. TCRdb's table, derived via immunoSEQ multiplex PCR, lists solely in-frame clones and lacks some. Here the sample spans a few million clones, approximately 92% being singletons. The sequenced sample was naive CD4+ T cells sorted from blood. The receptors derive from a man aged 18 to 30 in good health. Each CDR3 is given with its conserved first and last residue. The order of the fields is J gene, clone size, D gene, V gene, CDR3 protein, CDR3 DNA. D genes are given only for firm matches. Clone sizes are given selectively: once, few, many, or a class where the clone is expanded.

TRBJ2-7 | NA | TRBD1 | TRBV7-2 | CASSLDRTYEQYF | TGTGCCAGCAGCTTGGACAGGACCTACGAGCAGTACTTC
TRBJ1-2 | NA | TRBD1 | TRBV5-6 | CASSSGTGGRYGYTF | TGTGCCAGCAGCTCGGGAACAGGGGGCAGATATGGCTACACCTTC
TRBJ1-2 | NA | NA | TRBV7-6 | CASSLEISRGYTF | TGTGCCAGCAGCTTAGAGATTAGTCGGGGCTACACCTTC
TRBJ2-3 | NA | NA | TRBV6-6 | CASSGGRAVTDTQYF | TGTGCCAGCAGTGGGGGACGGGCAGTCACAGATACGCAGTATTTT
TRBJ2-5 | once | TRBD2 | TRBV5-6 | CASSPLASGIGETQYF | TGTGCCAGCAGCCCCCTTGCTAGCGGGATAGGGGAGACCCAGTACTTC
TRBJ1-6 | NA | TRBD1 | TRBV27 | CASSFAARGSSPLHF | TGTGCCAGCAGTTTCGCCGCCAGGGGGTCTTCACCCCTCCACTTT
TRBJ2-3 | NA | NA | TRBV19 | CATARQGPYTDTQYF | TGTGCCACCGCCCGCCAGGGGCCTTACACAGATACGCAGTATTTT
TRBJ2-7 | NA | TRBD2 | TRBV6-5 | CASSLTSGSLEQYF | TGTGCCAGCAGTTTAACTAGCGGGAGTTTAGAGCAGTACTTC
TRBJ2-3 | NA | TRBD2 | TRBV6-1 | CASSDLAGGLTDTQYF | TGTGCCAGCAGTGACCTAGCGGGAGGTCTGACAGATACGCAGTATTTT
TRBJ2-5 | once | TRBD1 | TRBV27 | CASSSGTGRGETQYF | TGTGCCAGCAGCTCCGGGACAGGGAGGGGAGAGACCCAGTACTTC
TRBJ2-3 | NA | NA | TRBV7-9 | CASSLATEDF | TGTGCCAGCAGCTTAGCGACAGAGGATTTT
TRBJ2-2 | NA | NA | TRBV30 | CAWLDLTGELFF | TGTGCCTGGTTGGACTTAACCGGGGAGCTGTTTTTT
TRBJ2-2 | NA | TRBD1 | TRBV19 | CASSETGGTGELFF | TGTGCCAGTAGCGAGACAGGGGGAACCGGGGAGCTGTTTTTT
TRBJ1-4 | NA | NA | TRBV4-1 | CASSSNQKLFF | TGCGCCAGCAGCTCAAACCAAAAACTGTTTTTT
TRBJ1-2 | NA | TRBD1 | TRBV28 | CASSGEGAGGYGYTF | TGTGCCAGCAGTGGTGAAGGGGCAGGGGGCTATGGCTACACCTTC
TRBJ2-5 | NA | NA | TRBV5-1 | CASSLEGYQETQYF | TGCGCCAGCAGCTTGGAGGGTTACCAAGAGACCCAGTACTTC
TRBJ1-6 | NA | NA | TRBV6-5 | CASSYEGYESPLHF | TGTGCCAGCAGTTACGAGGGGTATGAATCACCCCTCCACTTT
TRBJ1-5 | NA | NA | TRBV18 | CASSLDGNNQPQHF | TGTGCCAGCTCGTTGGACGGAAACAATCAGCCCCAGCATTTT
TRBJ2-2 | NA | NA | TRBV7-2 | CASSLETELFF | TGTGCCAGCAGCTTAGAAACTGAGCTGTTTTTT
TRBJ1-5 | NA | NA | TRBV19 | CASSIDIGTFSSNQPQHF | TGTGCCAGTAGTATAGATATCGGGACCTTCTCTAGCAATCAGCCCCAGCATTTT
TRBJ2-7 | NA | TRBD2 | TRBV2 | CASSEAGLAGGNYEQYF | TGTGCCAGCAGTGAAGCGGGACTAGCGGGAGGTAATTACGAGCAGTACTTC
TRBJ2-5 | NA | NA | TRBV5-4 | CASSRGQEETQYF | TGTGCCAGCAGCCGGGGACAAGAAGAGACCCAGTACTTC
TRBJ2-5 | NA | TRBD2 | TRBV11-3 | CASSPRSSGSGETQYF | TGTGCCAGCAGCCCCCGAAGTAGCGGGAGCGGAGAGACCCAGTACTTC
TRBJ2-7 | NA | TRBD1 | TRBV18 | CASSPFQPGQGDEQYF | TGTGCCAGCTCACCGTTCCAACCGGGACAGGGGGACGAGCAGTACTTC
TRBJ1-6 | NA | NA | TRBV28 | CASSFTTKNKSPLHF | TGTGCCAGCAGTTTTACGACCAAGAATAAATCACCCCTCCACTTT
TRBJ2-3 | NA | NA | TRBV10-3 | CAISETNLQTDTQYF | TGTGCCATCAGTGAAACGAACTTACAAACAGATACGCAGTATTTT
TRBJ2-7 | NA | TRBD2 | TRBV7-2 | CASSLVPSGNYEQYF | TGTGCCAGCAGCTTAGTTCCTAGCGGGAACTACGAGCAGTACTTC
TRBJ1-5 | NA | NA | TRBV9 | CASSVAAAADQPQHF | TGTGCCAGCAGCGTAGCTGCGGCAGCCGATCAGCCCCAGCATTTT
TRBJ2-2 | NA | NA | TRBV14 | CASSPGTGELFF | TGTGCCAGCAGCCCCGGGACCGGGGAGCTGTTTTTT
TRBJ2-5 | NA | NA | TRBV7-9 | CASSLGPGETQYF | TGTGCCAGCAGCTTAGGTCCCGGGGAGACCCAGTACTTC
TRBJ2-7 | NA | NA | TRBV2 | CASSDPERTYEQYF | TGTGCCAGCAGTGACCCCGAAAGAACCTACGAGCAGTACTTC
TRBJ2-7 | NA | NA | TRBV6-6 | CAISGAYEQYF | TGTGCCATCTCAGGGGCGTACGAGCAGTACTTC
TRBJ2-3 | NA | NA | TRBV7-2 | CASSLEAGVDTQYF | TGTGCCAGCAGCTTAGAAGCGGGTGTAGATACGCAGTATTTT
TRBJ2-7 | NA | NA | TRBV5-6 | CASSLDLGSSYEQYF | TGTGCCAGCAGCTTGGATCTGGGGTCCTCCTACGAGCAGTACTTC
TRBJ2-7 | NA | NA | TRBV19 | CASRASSSYEQYF | TGTGCCAGTAGGGCCAGCAGCTCCTACGAGCAGTACTTC
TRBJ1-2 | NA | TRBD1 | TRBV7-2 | CASSLGQGEYGYTF | TGTGCCAGCAGCCTTGGACAGGGGGAGTATGGCTACACCTTC